This T cell receptor (beta chain) was recorded in a study of blood T cell repertoires in COVID-19 (TCRdb year 2020). Broadly, across the study: Collaborator samples came from the United States, Italy and Spain and covered acute and convalescent phases of COVID-19. The material from the prospective study consisted of cDNA or gDNA derived from T cells, B-cell-depleted T cells, or PBMCs. The dataset comprised deeply sampled blood TCRbeta repertoires from subjects exposed to, actively infected with, or recovered from COVID-19. The repertoires were made available in a free public database intended to serve as a resource for research on the immune response to SARS-CoV-2. The samples were drawn from two sources: the first 160 participants of the ongoing ImmuneRACE study, and fewer than 1,500 subjects contributed by 6 global collaborators. Nearly every sample came with metadata listing a de-identified subject ID, COVID-19 status, age in years and sex. Where available, HLA class I and class II types were obtained from metadata supplied by the sample provider rather than from assay-based typing.

Broader findings and caveats from the paper: How much clinical and demographic metadata was included differed by source and by participant, and the metadata was provided uncurated.

TCRbeta CDR3 regions were amplified from genomic DNA by means of the immunoSEQ Assay, a bias-controlled multiplex PCR. The original methods were these. The number of nucleated cells in each sample was estimated by amplification of reference gene primers within the assay. To quantify the absolute abundance of each unique TCRbeta CDR3 rearrangement, sequence reads were collapsed and filtered. Productive Simpson clonality was computed per sample as the square root of Simpson's diversity index over productive rearrangements. TCRdb stores this immuneACCESS table with in-frame sequences only. Part of the clones is absent; in the studies checked, under half of the shortfall reflects unresolved V genes, and no reason is known for the rest. The V and J calls and clone size are taken from that table; D and trimming were inferred from the DNA. For this sample the table gives a few hundred thousand clones, of which about 89% were detected only once. The ten top clones hold just over 0.85% of the sample.

About this clone itself: What antigen it recognizes has not been identified. Base qualities are not at hand, and no much larger clone is one base apart.

At the junction V is shortened by 4 bases and J by 6 bases, with 17 bases in between. CDR1 is given as SGHRS and CDR2 as YFSETQ, both from the germline V gene. Inclusive of the bounding cysteine and phenylalanine, the CDR3 is 15 residues long. Only the CDR3 part of the read is kept: 45 bases, read in frame from the first base. Participants in the prospective study were enrolled through a virtual design, were aged about 18 to 100 years, and lived in 24 United States geographic areas. Cohort assignment in the prospective study relied on participant-reported clinical history from a screening survey and a study questionnaire. Exposed participants had been in contact, within 2 weeks of entering the study, with a person who had a PCR-confirmed or clinician-diagnosed case of COVID-19. In the prospective study, mobile phlebotomists collected whole blood, serum and a nasopharyngeal or oropharyngeal swab from each participant. Prospective study participants could optionally give additional blood draws and questionnaires over an approximately 2-month period. Before DNA extraction, blood samples from the prospective study were shipped at room temperature or frozen.

The sequence was collected from a woman between 40 and 50 years old who had been exposed to COVID-19. Sequenced material: PBMCs or T cells enriched from blood (not recorded which). In this chain, TRBV5-1 is recombined with TRBJ1-5; a weak D assignment points to TRBD1 (6 bases agree). Here the CDR3 is given as CASSPAPGAPQPQHF. The DNA reads as follows: TGCGCCAGCAGCCCTGCCCCAGGGGCACCTCAGCCCCAGCATTTT.